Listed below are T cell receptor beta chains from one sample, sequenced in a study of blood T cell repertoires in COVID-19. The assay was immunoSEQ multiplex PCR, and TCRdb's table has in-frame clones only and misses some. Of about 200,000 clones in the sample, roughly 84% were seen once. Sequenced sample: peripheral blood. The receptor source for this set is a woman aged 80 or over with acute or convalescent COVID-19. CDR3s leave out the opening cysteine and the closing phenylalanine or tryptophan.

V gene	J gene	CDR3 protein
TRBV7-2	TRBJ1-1	ASSNRGNTEAF
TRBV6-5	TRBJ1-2	ASKGVGYGYT
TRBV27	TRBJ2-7	ASSATGTGGREQY
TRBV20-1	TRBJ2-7	SARRGYEQY
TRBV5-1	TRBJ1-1	ASSSPEGGNTEAF
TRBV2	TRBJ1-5	ASKQQGGDSNQPQH
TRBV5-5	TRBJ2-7	ASSSLPGQGAHEQY
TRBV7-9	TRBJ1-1	ASSPQTGPGTEAF
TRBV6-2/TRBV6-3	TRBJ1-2	ASSTTVPYGYT
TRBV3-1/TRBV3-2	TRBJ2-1	ASSHSGADNEQF
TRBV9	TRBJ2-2	ASSVDGNTGELF
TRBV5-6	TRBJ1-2	ASSGGRTYYGYT
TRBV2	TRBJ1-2	ASSEQGGGYGYT
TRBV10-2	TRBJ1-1	ASSGRTGGTEAF
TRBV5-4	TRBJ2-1	ASSRPGLVRNEQF
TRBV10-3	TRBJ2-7	AIRDETSGKYEQY